This entry lists 8 T cell receptor beta chains sequenced from one sample in a study of blood T cells in healthy people across ages. With a J-beta primer mix and a sample-barcoded 5' primer, a second PCR ran about 6 to 11 cycles. TCRdb called the 5' RACE reads again in MiXCR, with one record for every CDR3 protein. Of about 510,000 distinct CDR3 sequences in the sample, roughly a quarter were seen once. Another study also made use of these data, one on T cells of mothers and their children.

Sequenced material: blood. The receptors stem from a boy aged 2 to 10 in good health.

The sample holds a few counts of this clonotype. The rearrangement uses TRBV20-1 and TRBJ2-3, with 7 bases matching TRBD2. From germline, CDR1 is DFQATT and CDR2 SNEGSKA (reference sequence). This CDR3 is built from 15 residues. The trim removed 3 bases at V and 5 bases at J, leaving 11 bases unmatched. The CDR3 sequence is CSARGTGGRVDTQYF. Here the CDR3 DNA reads TGCAGTGCTAGGGGCACGGGAGGTCGGGTAGATACGCAGTATTTT.

The J gene is TRBJ2-3, the V gene TRBV6-2 or TRBV6-3, with 9 bases lining up with TRBD2. CDR1 is MNHEY, CDR2 SVGEGT, per germline. This CDR3 contains 17 residues. The V and J ends lost 6 bases and 3 bases, in that order; junction bases with no gene match: 13. CDR3 DNA sequence: TGTGCCAGCAGGCCCCCCGGAGAGCGGGAGGTAACAGATACGCAGTATTTT. Encoded protein: CASRPPGEREVTDTQYF.

V and J are TRBV15 and TRBJ2-5; 7 nucleotides line up with TRBD1. CDR3 length: 16 amino acids. V shed 2 bases, J shed 4 bases, and the junction held 10 bases outside the gene matches. CDR1 is LNHNV, CDR2 YYDKDF, per germline (reference sequence). The CDR3 bases are TGTGCCACCAGCAGACCCCAGGGGAACAGGGGAGAGACCCAGTACTTC. Protein sequence: CATSRPQGNRGETQYF.

This clonotype was counted a few times. This chain uses TRBV30 with TRBJ2-2; perhaps TRBD2 as D (5 bases). Germline assignment: CDR1 GTSNPN and CDR2 SVGIG (reference sequence). V was pared by 5 bases and J by 6 bases, with 19 bases between. CDR3 length equals 15 residues. Written as DNA, the CDR3 is TGTGCCTGGGTTCCCAGGAACAGCGGACCCGGGGAGCTGTTTTTT. Protein product: CAWVPRNSGPGELFF.

This clonotype was seen more than once but under ten times. V and J are TRBV5-1 and TRBJ2-7; TRBD1 agrees at 8 bases. CDR1 SGHRS and CDR2 YFSETQ come from the germline V gene. This CDR3 is built from 16 residues. V lost 0 bases and J lost 4; bases outside the gene matches: 9. DNA of the CDR3: TGCGCCAGCAGCTTGGCTTCAGGGGGCCGCGGTTACGAGCAGTACTTC. Amino acid sequence: CASSLASGGRGYEQYF.

The chain employs TRBV11-2 and TRBJ1-1, with D unresolved. V dropped 1 base and J dropped 4 bases, with 13 bases sitting between them. This CDR3 has 15 amino acids. The germline CDR1 and CDR2 sequences are SGHAT and FQNNGV. CDR3 amino acids: CASSLAFTEGTEAFF. CDR3 DNA sequence: TGTGCCAGCAGCTTAGCTTTCACAGAGGGCACTGAAGCTTTCTTT.

This clonotype was detected a few times. The chain combines TRBV7-7 with TRBJ2-7; TRBD2 aligns across 14 bases. Losses at the gene ends were 5 bases for V and 5 bases for J; bases not matched to a gene: 14. The CDR3 has 18 amino acids. Per germline, CDR1 SSHAT and CDR2 FNYEAQ (reference sequence). The CDR3 DNA sequence: TGTGCCAGCAGCCAACGTGGGACTAGCGGGAGCAGGCTCCACGAGCAGTACTTC. It specifies CASSQRGTSGSRLHEQYF.

The V and J genes are TRBV4-3 and TRBJ2-1; D possibly uses TRBD1 or TRBD2 (5 bases each). The V end lost 5 bases, the J end lost 8 bases, and 19 bases lay between the germline ends. Germline loops: CDR1 LGHNA, CDR2 YSLEER. The CDR3 is 15 amino acids. The CDR3 is CASSGPAMGRDEQFF. DNA for the CDR3: TGCGCCAGCAGCGGTCCGGCCATGGGGCGGGATGAGCAGTTCTTC.